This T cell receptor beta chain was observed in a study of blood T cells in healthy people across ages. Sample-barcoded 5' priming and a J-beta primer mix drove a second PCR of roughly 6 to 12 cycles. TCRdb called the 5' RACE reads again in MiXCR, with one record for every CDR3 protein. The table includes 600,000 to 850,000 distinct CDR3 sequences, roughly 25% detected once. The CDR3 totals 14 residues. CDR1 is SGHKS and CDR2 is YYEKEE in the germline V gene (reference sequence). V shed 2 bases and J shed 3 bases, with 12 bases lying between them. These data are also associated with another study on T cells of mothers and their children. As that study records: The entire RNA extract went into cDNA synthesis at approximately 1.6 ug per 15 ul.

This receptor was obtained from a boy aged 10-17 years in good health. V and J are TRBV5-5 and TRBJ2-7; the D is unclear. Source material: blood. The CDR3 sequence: CASSFRTDNYEQYF. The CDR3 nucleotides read TGTGCCAGCAGCTTTCGTACGGATAACTACGAGCAGTACTTC.